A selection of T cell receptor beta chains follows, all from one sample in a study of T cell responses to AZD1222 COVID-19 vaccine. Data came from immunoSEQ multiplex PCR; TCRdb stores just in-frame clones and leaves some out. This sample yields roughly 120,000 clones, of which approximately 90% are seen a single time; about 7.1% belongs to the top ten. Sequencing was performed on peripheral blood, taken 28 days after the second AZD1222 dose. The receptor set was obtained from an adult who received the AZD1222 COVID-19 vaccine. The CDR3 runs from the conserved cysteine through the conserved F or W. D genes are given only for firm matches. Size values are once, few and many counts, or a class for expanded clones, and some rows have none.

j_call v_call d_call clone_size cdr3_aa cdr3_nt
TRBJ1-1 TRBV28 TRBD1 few CASVYRTGRTEAFF TGTGCCAGTGTCTATAGGACAGGGCGGACTGAAGCTTTCTTT
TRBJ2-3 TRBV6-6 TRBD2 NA CASRTLPGLANDTQYF TGTGCCAGCAGAACTCTTCCGGGACTAGCAAATGATACGCAGTATTTT
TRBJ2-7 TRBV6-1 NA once CASRTGTVYEQYF TGTGCCAGCAGGACCGGGACCGTCTACGAGCAGTACTTC
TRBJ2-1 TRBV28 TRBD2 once CASSHATSGHNEQFF TGTGCCAGCTCTCACGCGACTAGCGGCCACAATGAGCAGTTCTTC
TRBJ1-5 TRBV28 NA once CASSDGSRPQHF TGTGCCAGCAGCGATGGGTCCCGACCCCAGCATTTT
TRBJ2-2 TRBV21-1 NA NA CASSKATSGNTGELFF TGTGCCAGCAGCAAAGCAACTAGCGGGAACACCGGGGAGCTGTTTTTT
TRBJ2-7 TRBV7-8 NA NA CASSLTRRTVPNEQYF TGTGCCAGCAGCTTAACGCGCAGAACGGTGCCTAACGAGCAGTACTTC
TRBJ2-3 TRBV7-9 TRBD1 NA CASSLTDRVSTDTQYF TGTGCCAGCAGCTTAACTGACAGGGTTTCCACAGATACGCAGTATTTT
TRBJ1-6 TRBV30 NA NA CAWSGVRQFIGPGVGSPLHF TGTGCCTGGAGTGGGGTCCGACAGTTTATAGGTCCTGGAGTCGGATCACCCCTCCACTTT
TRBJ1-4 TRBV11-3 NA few CASSSREGDEKLFF TGTGCCAGCAGCTCCCGGGAGGGAGATGAAAAACTGTTTTTT
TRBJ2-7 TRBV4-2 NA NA CASSQEGRGSYEQYF TGTGCCAGCAGCCAAGAGGGCAGGGGATCCTACGAGCAGTACTTC
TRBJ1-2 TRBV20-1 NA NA CSAHGSPGYTF TGCAGTGCTCATGGCAGCCCGGGCTACACCTTC
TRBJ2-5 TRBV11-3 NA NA CASSLLGGETQYF TGTGCCAGCAGCTTATTGGGGGGCGAGACCCAGTACTTC
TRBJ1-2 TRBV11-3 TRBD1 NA CASSLGDRERGYTF TGTGCCAGCAGCTTAGGGGACAGGGAACGCGGCTACACCTTC
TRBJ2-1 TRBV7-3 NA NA CASSPRWGAAYNEQFF TGTGCCAGCAGCCCAAGGTGGGGGGCCGCCTACAATGAGCAGTTCTTC
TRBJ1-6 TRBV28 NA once CASSPGRYSPLHF TGTGCCAGCAGTCCCGGGCGTTATTCACCCCTCCACTTT
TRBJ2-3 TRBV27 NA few CASRRRETSTDTQYF TGTGCCAGCAGGCGTCGGGAAACTAGCACAGATACGCAGTATTTT
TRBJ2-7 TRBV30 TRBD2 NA CAWSVGLAGAAYEQYF TGTGCCTGGAGTGTGGGACTAGCGGGGGCCGCCTACGAGCAGTACTTC
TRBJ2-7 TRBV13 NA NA CASSLGLNEQYF TGTGCCAGCAGTTTGGGGTTGAACGAGCAGTACTTC